This is a list of T cell receptor beta chains from one sample in a study of blood T cell repertoires in COVID-19. Measured with immunoSEQ multiplex PCR; TCRdb has only the in-frame clones, and not every one. The sample contains about 110,000 clones, around 80% of which appear only once. The sequenced material came from peripheral blood. These receptors all come from a human donor in a cohort sampled during active or convalescent COVID-19. Both conserved end residues are part of each CDR3. Each record gives: clone size, CDR3 length, D gene, V gene, J gene, CDR3 DNA, CDR3 protein. A D gene is named only where the DNA matches it firmly. Rows give clone size only sometimes, using once, few, many, or a class for an expanded clone.

few	11	-	TRBV10-2	TRBJ1-1	TGCGCCACTTCACTAGGGGACACCAGTTTCTTT	CATSLGDTSFF
once	14	TRBD1	TRBV11-2	TRBJ1-1	TGTGCCAGCAGCTTCGGGACAGGGCGCACTGAAGCTTTCTTT	CASSFGTGRTEAFF
-	17	TRBD2	TRBV30	TRBJ2-1	TGTGCCTGGAGTGTATCAATGACTAGCGGGAGGAACAATGAGCAGTTCTTC	CAWSVSMTSGRNNEQFF
-	14	TRBD2	TRBV9	TRBJ2-1	TGTGCCAGCAGCGTATTACTAGCGGGTTCTGAGCAGTTCTTC	CASSVLLAGSEQFF
few	12	-	TRBV6-5	TRBJ1-1	TGTGCCAGCAGCCTACTACGGGAGGGTGCTTTCTTT	CASSLLREGAFF
-	16	TRBD2	TRBV19	TRBJ2-3	TGTGCCAGTAGTCCCCGGACTGGCGGGAGCGCAGATACGCAGTATTTT	CASSPRTGGSADTQYF
-	12	-	TRBV12-3/TRBV12-4	TRBJ2-7	TGTGCCAGCAGTTTTCAGTTCTACGAGCAGTACTTC	CASSFQFYEQYF
once	13	-	TRBV15	TRBJ1-5	TGTGCCACCAGCAGGTCGGGGAACCAGCCCCAGCATTTT	CATSRSGNQPQHF
-	13	TRBD2	TRBV9	TRBJ2-3	TGTGCCAGCAGCCCGGGGGGGGGCGCCTTGAGGTATTTT	CASSPGGGALRYF
-	15	TRBD1	TRBV2	TRBJ2-1	TGTGCCAGCAGCAAAGGACAGGGGGCAGGTGGGGAGCAGTTCTTC	CASSKGQGAGGEQFF
once	15	TRBD1	TRBV6-6	TRBJ2-7	TGTGCCAGCAGTTACTTCGCCACAGGGGGTGGGGAGCAGTACTTC	CASSYFATGGGEQYF
once	15	TRBD2	TRBV30	TRBJ2-3	TGTGCCTGGAGTGTACCCAGCGGGATGGCAGATACGCAGTATTTT	CAWSVPSGMADTQYF
-	15	-	TRBV7-8	TRBJ1-6	TGTGCCAGCAGCTTTCAGGGCTCCTATAATTCACCCCTCCACTTT	CASSFQGSYNSPLHF
-	15	TRBD1	TRBV5-8	TRBJ1-1	TGTGCCAGCAGCCTATATGGACAGGGGAGGACTGAAGCTTTCTTT	CASSLYGQGRTEAFF